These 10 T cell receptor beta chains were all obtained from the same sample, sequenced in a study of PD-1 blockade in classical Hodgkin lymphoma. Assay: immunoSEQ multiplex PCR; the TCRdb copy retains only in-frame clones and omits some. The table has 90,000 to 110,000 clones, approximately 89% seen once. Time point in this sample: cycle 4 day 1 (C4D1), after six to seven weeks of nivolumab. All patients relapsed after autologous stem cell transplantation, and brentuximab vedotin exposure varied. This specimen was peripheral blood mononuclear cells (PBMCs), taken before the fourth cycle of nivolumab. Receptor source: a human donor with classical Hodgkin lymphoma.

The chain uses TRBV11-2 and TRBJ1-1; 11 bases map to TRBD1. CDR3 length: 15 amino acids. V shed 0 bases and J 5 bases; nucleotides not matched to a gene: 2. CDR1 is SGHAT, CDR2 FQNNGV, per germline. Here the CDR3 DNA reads TGTGCCAGCAGCTTAGAAGGGACAGGGGGGACTGAAGCTTTCTTT. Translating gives CASSLEGTGGTEAFF.

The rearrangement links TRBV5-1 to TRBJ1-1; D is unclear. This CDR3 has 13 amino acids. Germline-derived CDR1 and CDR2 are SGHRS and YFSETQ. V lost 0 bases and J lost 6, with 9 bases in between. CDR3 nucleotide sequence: TGCGCCAGCAGCTTGGCCGGAGGGCCTGAAGCTTTCTTT. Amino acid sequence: CASSLAGGPEAFF.

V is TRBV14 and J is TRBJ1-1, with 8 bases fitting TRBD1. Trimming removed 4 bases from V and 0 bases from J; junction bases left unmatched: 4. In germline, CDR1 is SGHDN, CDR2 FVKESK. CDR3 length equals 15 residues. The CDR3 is CASSPWTGMNTEAFF. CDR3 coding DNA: TGTGCCAGCAGCCCGTGGACAGGGATGAACACTGAAGCTTTCTTT.

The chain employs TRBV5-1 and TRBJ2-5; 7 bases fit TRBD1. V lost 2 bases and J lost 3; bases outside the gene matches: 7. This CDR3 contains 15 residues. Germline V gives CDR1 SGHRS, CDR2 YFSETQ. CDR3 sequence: CASSFDGTAEETQYF. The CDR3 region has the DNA TGCGCCAGCAGCTTTGATGGGACAGCCGAAGAGACCCAGTACTTC.

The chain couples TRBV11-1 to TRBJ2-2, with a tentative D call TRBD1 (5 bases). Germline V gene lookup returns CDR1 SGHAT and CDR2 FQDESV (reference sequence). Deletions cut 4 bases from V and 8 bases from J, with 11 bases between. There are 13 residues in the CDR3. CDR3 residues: CASSSDWTGELFF. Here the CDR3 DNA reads TGTGCCAGCAGCTCCGATTGGACAGGGGAGCTGTTTTTT.

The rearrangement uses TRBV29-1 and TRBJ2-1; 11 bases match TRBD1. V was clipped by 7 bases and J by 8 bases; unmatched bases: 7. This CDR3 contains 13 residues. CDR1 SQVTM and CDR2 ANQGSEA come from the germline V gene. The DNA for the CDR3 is TGCAGCGGTACCGGGACAGGGGGGGATGAGCAGTTCTTC. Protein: CSGTGTGGDEQFF.

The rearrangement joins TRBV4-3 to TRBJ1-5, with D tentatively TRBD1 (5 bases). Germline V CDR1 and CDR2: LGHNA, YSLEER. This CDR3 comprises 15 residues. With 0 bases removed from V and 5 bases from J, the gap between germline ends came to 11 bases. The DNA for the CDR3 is TGCGCCAGCAGCCAAGATGCGGGGGGGGATCAGCCCCAGCATTTT. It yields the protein CASSQDAGGDQPQHF.

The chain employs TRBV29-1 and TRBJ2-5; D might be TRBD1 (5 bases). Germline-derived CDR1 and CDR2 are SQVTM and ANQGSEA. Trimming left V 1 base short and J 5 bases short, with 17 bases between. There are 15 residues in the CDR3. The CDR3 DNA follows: TGCAGCGTTGAAGCGGTTTTAGGCAGGGTGGAGACCCAGTACTTC. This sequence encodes CSVEAVLGRVETQYF.

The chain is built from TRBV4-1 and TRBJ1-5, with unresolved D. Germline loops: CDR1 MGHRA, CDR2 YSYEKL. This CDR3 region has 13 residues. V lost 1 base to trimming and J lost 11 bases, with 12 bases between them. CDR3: CASSQGRLEAQHF. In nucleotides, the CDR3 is TGCGCCAGCAGCCAAGGACGGCTTGAAGCCCAGCATTTT.

This CDR3 is CASSQDWGAQAYEQYF. CDR3 DNA: TGTGCCAGCAGCCAAGATTGGGGGGCCCAGGCCTACGAGCAGTACTTC. This chain links TRBV14 with TRBJ2-7; perhaps D is TRBD1 or TRBD2 (6 bases each). The CDR3 extends over 16 amino acids. The V and J ends lost 0 bases and 2 bases respectively, with 14 bases between them. From germline, CDR1 is SGHDN and CDR2 FVKESK. Full variable domain (rest looked up from reference TRBV14 and TRBJ2-7): EAGVTQFPSHSVIEKGQTVTLRCDPISGHDNLYWYRRVMGKEIKFLLHFVKESKQDESGMPNNRFLAERTGGTYSTLKVQPAELEDSGVYFCASSQDWGAQAYEQYFGPGTRLTVT.